A single sample gave rise to the 2 T cell receptor beta chains below, sequenced in a study of T cell responses to AZD1222 COVID-19 vaccine. Sequenced by immunoSEQ multiplex PCR; TCRdb stores in-frame clones only, minus some. This sample carries around 140,000 clones, approximately 92% of them seen once, and the ten largest clones take around 3.5%. The sample consisted of peripheral blood, taken 28 days after the second AZD1222 dose. These receptors came from an adult who received the AZD1222 COVID-19 vaccine.

The chain has TRBV4-3 and TRBJ1-2, with unresolved D. Germline lookup yields CDR1 LGHNA and CDR2 YSLEER. With 1 base removed from V and 5 bases from J, the gap between germline ends came to 14 bases. The CDR3 is 15 amino acids. CDR3 sequence: CASSQVEAKSYGYTF. In DNA form, the CDR3 reads TGCGCCAGCAGCCAAGTGGAGGCCAAATCTTATGGCTACACCTTC.

This chain uses TRBV6-1 with TRBJ2-1; D unresolved. With 2 bases removed from V and 12 bases from J, the gap between germline ends came to 14 bases. The CDR3 totals 13 residues. CDR1 is MNHNS, CDR2 SASEGT, per germline. CDR3: CASSEFNTIRQFF. The CDR3 nucleotides read TGTGCCAGCAGTGAATTTAATACGATCCGGCAGTTCTTC.